Below, 14 T cell receptor beta chains from the same sample are listed, as sequenced in a study of post-analysis software for immune sequencing data. Their antigen targets remain unknown. Study results and caveats: TRBV segments more frequent in patients than in controls numbered about five and included TRBV5-6, TRBV5-1 and TRBV20-1.

Every TCR beta cDNA library bore unique molecular identifiers. In TCRdb, the PCR reads were re-called with MiXCR into one record per CDR3 protein. The table lists 800,000 to 950,000 distinct CDR3 sequences, roughly 58% of them singletons. Sequencing was performed on blood. The origin of the receptors is a girl under 18 with multiple sclerosis.

This chain joins TRBV24-1 and TRBJ2-2; no clear D gene. Germline V gene data show CDR1 as KGHDR and CDR2 as SFDVKD. The CDR3 length is 14 residues. V was shortened by 0 bases and J by 8 bases, with 9 bases between the two germline ends. This chain's CDR3 is CATSDLQQPGELFF. The DNA of the CDR3 is TGTGCCACCAGTGATTTGCAACAGCCGGGGGAGCTGTTTTTT.

The chain couples TRBV9 to TRBJ2-7; D is possibly TRBD2 (5 bases). The CDR3 runs to 15 residues. CDR1 and CDR2 from the germline V gene are SGDLS and YYNGEE. Between the trimmed V and J ends, which lost 2 bases and 0 bases, there was a span of 12 bases. CDR3 protein: CASSVGSADSYEQYF. The DNA of the CDR3 is TGTGCCAGCAGCGTTGGGTCAGCGGACTCCTACGAGCAGTACTTC.

This clonotype was found a few times. The chain carries TRBV18 and TRBJ1-5; D possibly corresponds to TRBD1 (5 bases). V lost 0 bases and J lost 1, with 7 bases in between. The V gene's germline CDR1 is KGHSH and CDR2 LQKENI. The CDR3 totals 15 residues. CDR3 bases: TGTGCCAGCTCACCACCGGGGGGGAGCAATCAGCCCCAGCATTTT. Its protein product is CASSPPGGSNQPQHF.

J is TRBJ1-1 and V is TRBV7-6, with TRBD1 matching over 12 bases. Germline loops: CDR1 SGHVS, CDR2 FNYEAQ. CDR3 length equals 18 residues. Unmatched junction bases numbered 14, after V lost 5 bases and J lost 4 bases. CDR3 DNA: TGTGCCAGCAGCACCCTAGGGACAGGGGGCCGGGTGCGCACTGAAGCTTTCTTT. This sequence encodes CASSTLGTGGRVRTEAFF.

This clonotype was seen a few times. The chain employs TRBV7-6 and TRBJ1-1; D remains ambiguous. Trimming took 5 bases from V and 8 from J, leaving 9 bases between them. This CDR3 region has 11 residues. The germline V gene has CDR1 SGHVS and CDR2 FNYEAQ. CDR3: CASSPRAEAFF. DNA for the CDR3: TGTGCCAGCAGCCCACGAGCCGAAGCTTTCTTT.

The V and J genes are TRBV4-1 and TRBJ1-4, with a weak D call TRBD1 (6 bases). Looked up from germline, CDR1 is MGHRA and CDR2 is YSYEKL. The CDR3 extends over 15 amino acids. V shed 5 bases and J shed 2 bases, with 12 bases lying between them. As DNA, the CDR3 is TGCGCCAGCAGCTTACAGGGAGATACTAATGAAAAACTGTTTTTT. This translates into CASSLQGDTNEKLFF.

This clonotype was seen a few times. This chain joins TRBV7-8 and TRBJ2-6; perhaps TRBD1 as D (6 bases). With 5 bases removed from V and 6 bases from J, the gap between germline ends came to 11 bases. This CDR3 is 14 amino acids long. The germline gives CDR1 SGHVS, CDR2 FQNEAQ. In nucleotides, the CDR3 is TGTGCCAGCAGCAGAGGGGGAGCGGCCAACGTCCTGACTTTC. Amino acids: CASSRGGAANVLTF.

The chain uses TRBV9 and TRBJ1-6; D gene unclear. CDR3 length equals 14 residues. V was pared by 0 bases and J by 4 bases, with 5 bases between. Germline V lookup: CDR1 SGDLS, CDR2 YYNGEE. The CDR3, as DNA: TGTGCCAGCAGCGTAGATATGTATAATTCACCCCTCCACTTT. It translates to CASSVDMYNSPLHF.

This chain uses TRBV12-3 or TRBV12-4 with TRBJ2-1, with D possibly TRBD2 on 6 matching bases. The CDR3 length is 14 residues. V lost 3 bases and J 8 bases, leaving 14 bases between the germline ends. The CDR3 nucleotides are TGTGCCAGCAGTTTGGAGGGATATAGCGATGAGCAGTTCTTC. It yields the protein CASSLEGYSDEQFF.

The rearrangement links TRBV12-3 or TRBV12-4 to TRBJ1-5; 7 bases are a match to TRBD1. The CDR3 is 17 residues long. V gave up 5 bases and J gave up 1 base; unmatched junction bases: 11. This chain's CDR3 is CASSPSGQVWSNQPQHF. Written as DNA, the CDR3 is TGTGCCAGCAGTCCTTCCGGACAGGTGTGGAGCAATCAGCCCCAGCATTTT.

The CDR3 reads CAISESRRGQGLGKLFF. The CDR3 nucleotides read TGTGCCATCAGTGAGTCGAGGAGGGGGCAAGGACTGGGAAAACTGTTTTTT. The rearrangement uses TRBV10-3 and TRBJ1-4; 7 nucleotides agree with TRBD1. The CDR3 runs 17 residues. CDR1 is ENHRY, CDR2 SYGVKD, per germline. The ends lost 0 bases at V and 10 bases at J; junction bases unmatched: 14.

The V and J genes are TRBV5-1 and TRBJ2-7; TRBD1 agrees at 10 bases. The CDR3 loop spans 15 amino acids. J lost 4 bases, V lost 4 bases, and 8 bases had no gene match. In germline, CDR1 is SGHRS, CDR2 YFSETQ. The CDR3 loop reads CASSDGWTGGYEQYF. The DNA for the CDR3 is TGCGCCAGCAGCGACGGTTGGACAGGGGGGTACGAGCAGTACTTC.

This chain joins TRBV20-1 and TRBJ2-7; D is unclear. The germline CDR1 and CDR2 sequences are DFQATT and SNEGSKA (reference sequence). The CDR3 contains 15 residues. V was cut by 2 bases and J by 4 bases, with 18 bases left in between. CDR3 DNA sequence: TGCAGTGCTAGATTTTCCCCCGGCGGCCTTTACGAGCAGTACTTC. Its translation is CSARFSPGGLYEQYF.

This rearrangement joins TRBV27 to TRBJ2-3, with 12 nucleotides matching TRBD2. Unmatched junction bases numbered 7, after V lost 4 bases and J lost 2 bases. Germline V gene sequence: CDR1 MNHEY, CDR2 SMNVEV (reference sequence). The CDR3 consists of 17 residues. CDR3 amino acids: CASSSKLAGGPTDTQYF. The CDR3 DNA is TGTGCCAGCAGTTCGAAACTAGCGGGGGGACCCACAGATACGCAGTATTTT.